This is a list of T cell receptor beta chains from one sample in a study of blood T cell repertoires in COVID-19. Here immunoSEQ multiplex PCR was the method, and the copy in TCRdb shows in-frame clones only, minus some. The data show 350,000 to 400,000 clones, with approximately 86% seen just once and under 8.5% held by the top ten. Sequences were obtained from peripheral blood. These TCRs come from a woman aged 60-75 years with COVID-19, enrolled during active disease. Each CDR3 is given with its conserved first and last residue. A D gene is named only where the DNA matches it firmly. Expanded clones are given a class, and other clones once, few, many or no size at all.

CASSDGLAGGRETQYF,TGTGCCAGCAGCGATGGGCTAGCGGGGGGTAGAGAGACCCAGTACTTC,TRBV9,TRBD2,TRBJ2-5,-
CASSLDPGSNQPQHF,TGTGCCAGCAGCCTCGACCCGGGTAGCAATCAGCCCCAGCATTTT,TRBV5-4,-,TRBJ1-5,-
CASREDSQAGSPLHF,TGCGCCAGCAGGGAAGATAGTCAGGCTGGTTCACCCCTCCACTTT,TRBV10-1,-,TRBJ1-6,few
CASRRQGNYNEQFF,TGTGCCAGCAGACGACAGGGGAACTACAATGAGCAGTTCTTC,TRBV7-9,TRBD1,TRBJ2-1,-
CASSPRTGRGEAFF,TGTGCCAGCAGCCCAAGGACAGGGAGGGGTGAAGCTTTCTTT,TRBV13,TRBD1,TRBJ1-1,-
CAISESQVGTDTQYF,TGTGCCATCAGTGAGTCACAGGTAGGCACAGATACGCAGTATTTT,TRBV10-3,-,TRBJ2-3,-
CASRLVGGPGELFF,TGTGCCAGCAGACTCGTAGGGGGTCCCGGGGAGCTGTTTTTT,TRBV3-1/TRBV3-2,-,TRBJ2-2,-
CATSDLRAGAIHNYGYTF,TGTGCCACCAGTGATTTGCGTGCAGGGGCCATCCATAACTATGGCTACACCTTC,TRBV24-1,-,TRBJ1-2,-
CASSDPRAYQETQYF,TGTGCCAGCAGCGATCCGCGCGCGTACCAAGAGACCCAGTACTTC,TRBV9,-,TRBJ2-5,-
CASSFFGRGEAFF,TGTGCCAGCAGCTTTTTCGGTAGGGGGGAAGCTTTCTTT,TRBV7-2,-,TRBJ1-1,many
CSVEDLWTEIPRVYGYTF,TGCAGCGTTGAAGATCTATGGACAGAAATCCCTCGAGTATATGGCTACACCTTC,TRBV29-1,-,TRBJ1-2,-
CASSPPQALKSGNTIYF,TGTGCCAGCTCACCACCACAGGCCCTAAAATCCGGAAACACCATATATTTT,TRBV18,-,TRBJ1-3,-
CASSLVVAAGSTDTQYF,TGTGCCAGCAGCTTGGTAGTAGCGGCAGGAAGCACAGATACGCAGTATTTT,TRBV5-6,-,TRBJ2-3,-
CASSLDGSRSPLHF,TGTGCCAGCAGCTTAGACGGCAGCAGGTCACCCCTCCACTTT,TRBV7-2,-,TRBJ1-6,-
CASSLARATEAFF,TGTGCCAGCAGTTTAGCGAGGGCCACTGAAGCTTTCTTT,TRBV12-3/TRBV12-4,-,TRBJ1-1,-
CASRARGGTEAFF,TGTGCCAGCAGGGCAAGGGGGGGCACTGAAGCTTTCTTT,TRBV6-5,-,TRBJ1-1,-
CASSRGQGRSYEQYF,TGTGCCAGCAGCCGCGGACAGGGTAGGTCCTACGAGCAGTACTTC,TRBV7-2,TRBD1,TRBJ2-7,-
CSAWSQGEQYF,TGCAGTGCTTGGAGTCAGGGGGAGCAGTACTTC,TRBV20-1,-,TRBJ2-7,few
CASSPHRGRGGYEQYF,TGTGCCAGCAGCCCTCACAGGGGTCGGGGTGGATACGAGCAGTACTTC,TRBV3-1/TRBV3-2,TRBD1,TRBJ2-7,-
CASSPGNYGYTF,TGTGCCAGCAGCCCGGGAAACTATGGCTACACCTTC,TRBV14,-,TRBJ1-2,-
CASSSTGTGYTF,TGTGCCAGCAGTTCGACAGGGACTGGCTACACCTTC,TRBV27,TRBD1,TRBJ1-2,-
CASSDSGLAWADTQYF,TGTGCCAGCAGCGACAGCGGACTAGCGTGGGCAGATACGCAGTATTTT,TRBV9,TRBD2,TRBJ2-3,-
CASRTLTAYEQYF,TGTGCCAGCAGAACTCTAACAGCTTACGAGCAGTACTTC,TRBV7-9,-,TRBJ2-7,-
CASSGGTGVGNTIYF,TGTGCCAGCAGTGGCGGGACAGGGGTGGGAAACACCATATATTTT,TRBV2,TRBD1,TRBJ1-3,once
CASSAEQGTDTQYF,TGTGCCAGCAGCGCCGAACAGGGGACAGATACGCAGTATTTT,TRBV11-2,TRBD1,TRBJ2-3,-
CASSLGGTGELFF,TGTGCCAGCAGCTTAGGAGGGACCGGGGAGCTGTTTTTT,TRBV7-9,-,TRBJ2-2,-
CASSSGASGARDTQYF,TGTGCCAGCAGCTCGGGGGCTAGCGGGGCCAGGGATACGCAGTATTTT,TRBV7-3,TRBD2,TRBJ2-3,-
CASSLRDRGEQYF,TGTGCCAGCAGCCTCCGGGACAGGGGCGAGCAGTACTTC,TRBV6-2/TRBV6-3,TRBD1,TRBJ2-7,-
CATRDQGLTSNYGYTF,TGTGCCACCAGAGACCAGGGTCTAACATCTAACTATGGCTACACCTTC,TRBV3-1/TRBV3-2,-,TRBJ1-2,-
CASSVGVGVDNEQFF,TGTGCCAGCAGCGTAGGTGTCGGGGTGGATAATGAGCAGTTCTTC,TRBV9,-,TRBJ2-1,-
CASSRAGLQETQYF,TGTGCCAGCAGTCGCGCGGGCCTCCAAGAGACCCAGTACTTC,TRBV5-4,-,TRBJ2-5,-
CASSPPADKGRSYEQYF,TGTGCCAGCAGCCCACCGGCAGACAAAGGAAGGTCCTACGAGCAGTACTTC,TRBV7-9,-,TRBJ2-7,-
CASSLNSGTALYEQYF,TGCGCCAGCAGCTTGAATTCAGGGACAGCGCTTTACGAGCAGTACTTC,TRBV5-1,TRBD1,TRBJ2-7,-